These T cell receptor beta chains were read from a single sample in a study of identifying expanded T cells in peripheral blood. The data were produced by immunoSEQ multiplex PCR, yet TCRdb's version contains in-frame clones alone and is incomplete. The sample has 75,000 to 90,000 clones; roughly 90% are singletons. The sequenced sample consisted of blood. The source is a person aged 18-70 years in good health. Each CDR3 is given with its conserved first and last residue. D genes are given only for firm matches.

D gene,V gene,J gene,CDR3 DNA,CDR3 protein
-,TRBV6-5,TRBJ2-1,-,CASSSSGGSYNEQFF
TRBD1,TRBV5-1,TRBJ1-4,TGCGCCAGCAGCACCGGACAGGGGGCTGGTGAAAAACTGTTTTTT,CASSTGQGAGEKLFF
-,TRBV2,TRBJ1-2,TGTGCCAGCAGTGAAGCGCTTCGGGCAGGGTGGTTAGTGGGTGGCTACACCTTC,CASSEALRAGWLVGGYTF
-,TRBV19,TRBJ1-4,TGTGCCAGTAGTATTTCAGGGCCACGACAGGAAAAACTGTTTTTT,CASSISGPRQEKLFF
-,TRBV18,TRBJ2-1,TGTGCCAGCTCACCGGGGCTTAGCGATGGGGATGAGCAGTTCTTC,CASSPGLSDGDEQFF
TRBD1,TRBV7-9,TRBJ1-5,TGTGCCAGCAGCTCTGACAGGGCCCGGCCCCAGCATTTT,CASSSDRARPQHF
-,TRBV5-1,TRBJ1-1,TGCGCCAGCAGCTCCGGGGACCCCGCCACTGAAGCTTTCTTT,CASSSGDPATEAFF
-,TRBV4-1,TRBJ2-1,TGCGCCAGCAGCCCCCCCCGGGGCAATGAGCAGTTCTTC,CASSPPRGNEQFF
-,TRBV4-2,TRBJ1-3,TGTGCCAGCAGCCAGTCCGGGACGGCCGCGGAAAACACCATATATTTT,CASSQSGTAAENTIYF
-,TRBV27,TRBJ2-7,TGTGCCAGTTCCCGTTGGGGGTTATCAGACTACGAGCAGTACTTC,CASSRWGLSDYEQYF
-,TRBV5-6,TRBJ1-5,TGTGCCAGCAGCTTGTCCGGCTTTGCGGATCAGCCCCAGCATTTT,CASSLSGFADQPQHF
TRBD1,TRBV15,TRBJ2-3,TGTGCCACCCAACCCTCGACAGGGGAGTTTACAGATACGCAGTATTTT,CATQPSTGEFTDTQYF
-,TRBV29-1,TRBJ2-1,TGCAGCGCCGATCGTCGTTCCAATGAGCAGTTCTTC,CSADRRSNEQFF
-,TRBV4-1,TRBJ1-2,TGCGCCAGCAGCCAAGAAGGAGGGGGATTATATGGCTACACCTTC,CASSQEGGGLYGYTF
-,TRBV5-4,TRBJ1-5,TGTGCCAGCAGCCGCACTGGCCGGGGCGGCAATCAGCCCCAGCATTTT,CASSRTGRGGNQPQHF
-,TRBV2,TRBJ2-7,TGTGCCAGCAGTGACTTCAGGGGCATTTACGAGCAGTACTTC,CASSDFRGIYEQYF
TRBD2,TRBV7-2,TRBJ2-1,TGTGCCAGCAGGCCCCCCGGGACTACAGACAATGAGCAGTTCTTC,CASRPPGTTDNEQFF